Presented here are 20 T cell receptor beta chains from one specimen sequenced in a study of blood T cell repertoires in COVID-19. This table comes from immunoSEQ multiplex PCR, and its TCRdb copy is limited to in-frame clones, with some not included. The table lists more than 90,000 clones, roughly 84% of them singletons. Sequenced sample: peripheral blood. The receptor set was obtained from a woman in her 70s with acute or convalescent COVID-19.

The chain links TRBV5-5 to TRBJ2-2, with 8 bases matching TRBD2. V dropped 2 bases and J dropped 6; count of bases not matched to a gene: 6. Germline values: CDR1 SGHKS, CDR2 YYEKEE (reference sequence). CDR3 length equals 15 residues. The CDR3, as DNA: TGTGCCAGCAGCTTCAGGACTAGCTTCCCCGGGGAGCTGTTTTTT. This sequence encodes CASSFRTSFPGELFF.

CDR3 in DNA: TGTGCCAGCAGCTTTTTATCAGGAAATCAGCCCCAGCATTTT. Translation gives CASSFLSGNQPQHF. The chain couples TRBV5-5 to TRBJ1-5, with D unclear. Germline assignment: CDR1 SGHKS and CDR2 YYEKEE (reference sequence). The CDR3 totals 14 residues. Trimming left V 2 bases short and J 4 bases short, with 10 bases between.

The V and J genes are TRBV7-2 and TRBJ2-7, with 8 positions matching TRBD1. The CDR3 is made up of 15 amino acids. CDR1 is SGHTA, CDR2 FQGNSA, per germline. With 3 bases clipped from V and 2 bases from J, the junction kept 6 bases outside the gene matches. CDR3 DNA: TGTGCCAGCAGCTTTAGACAGGGGAGCCCCTACGAGCAGTACTTC. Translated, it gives CASSFRQGSPYEQYF. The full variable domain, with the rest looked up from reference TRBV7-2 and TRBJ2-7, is GAGVSQSPSNKVTEKGKDVELRCDPISGHTALYWYRQSLGQGLEFLIYFQGNSAPDKSGLPSDRFSAERTGGSVSTLTIQRTQQEDSAVYLCASSFRQGSPYEQYFGPGTRLTVT.

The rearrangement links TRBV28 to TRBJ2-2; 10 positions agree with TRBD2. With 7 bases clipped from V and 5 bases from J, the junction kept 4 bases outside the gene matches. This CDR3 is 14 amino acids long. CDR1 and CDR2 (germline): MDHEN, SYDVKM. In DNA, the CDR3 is TGTGCCAGCAAAGCGGGAGGGCCTACCGGGGAGCTGTTTTTT. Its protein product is CASKAGGPTGELFF. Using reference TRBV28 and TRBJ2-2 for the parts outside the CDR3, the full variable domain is DVKVTQSSRYLVKRTGEKVFLECVQDMDHENMFWYRQDPGLGLRLIYFSYDVKMKEKGDIPEGYSVSREKKERFSLILESASTNQTSMYLCASKAGGPTGELFFGEGSRLTVL.

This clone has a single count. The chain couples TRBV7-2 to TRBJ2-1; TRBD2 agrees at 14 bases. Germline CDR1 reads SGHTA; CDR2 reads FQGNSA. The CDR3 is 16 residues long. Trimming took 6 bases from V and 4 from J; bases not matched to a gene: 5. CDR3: CASRYGLAGGYNEQFF. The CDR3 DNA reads TGTGCCAGCAGGTATGGACTAGCGGGGGGATACAATGAGCAGTTCTTC.

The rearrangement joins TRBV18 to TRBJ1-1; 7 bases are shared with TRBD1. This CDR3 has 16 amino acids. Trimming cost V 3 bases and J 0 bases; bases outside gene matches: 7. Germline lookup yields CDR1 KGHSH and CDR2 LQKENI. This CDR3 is CASSPRDRVMNTEAFF. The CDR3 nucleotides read TGTGCCAGCTCACCGCGGGACAGAGTCATGAACACTGAAGCTTTCTTT.

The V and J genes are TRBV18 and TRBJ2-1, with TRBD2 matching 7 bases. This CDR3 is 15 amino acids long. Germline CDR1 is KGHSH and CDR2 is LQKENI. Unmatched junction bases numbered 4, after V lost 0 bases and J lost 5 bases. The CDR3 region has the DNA TGTGCCAGCTCACCACCGCGGGGGTCGAACAATGAGCAGTTCTTC. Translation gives CASSPPRGSNNEQFF.

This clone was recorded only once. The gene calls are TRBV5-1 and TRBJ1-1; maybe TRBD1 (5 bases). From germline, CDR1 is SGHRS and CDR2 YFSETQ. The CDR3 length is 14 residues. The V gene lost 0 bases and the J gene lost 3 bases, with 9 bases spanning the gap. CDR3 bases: TGCGCCAGCAGCTTGGACCCAGGGTACACTGAAGCTTTCTTT. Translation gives CASSLDPGYTEAFF.

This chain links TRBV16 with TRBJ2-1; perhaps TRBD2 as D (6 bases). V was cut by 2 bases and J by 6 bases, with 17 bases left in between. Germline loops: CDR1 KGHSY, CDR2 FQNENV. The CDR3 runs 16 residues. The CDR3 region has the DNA TGTGCCAGCAGCCAAGGAATGAGGGTGGGAGGCAATGAGCAGTTCTTC. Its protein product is CASSQGMRVGGNEQFF.

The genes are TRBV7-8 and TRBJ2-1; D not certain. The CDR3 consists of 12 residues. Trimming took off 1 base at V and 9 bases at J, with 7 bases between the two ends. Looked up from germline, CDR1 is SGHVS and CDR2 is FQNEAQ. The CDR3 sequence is CASSLEASEQFF. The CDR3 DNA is TGTGCCAGCAGCTTAGAAGCATCTGAGCAGTTCTTC.

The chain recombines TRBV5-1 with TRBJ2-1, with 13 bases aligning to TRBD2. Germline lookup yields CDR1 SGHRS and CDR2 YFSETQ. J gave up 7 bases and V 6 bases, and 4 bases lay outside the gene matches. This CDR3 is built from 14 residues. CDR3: CASTRTSGSNEQFF. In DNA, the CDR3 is TGCGCCAGCACAAGGACTAGCGGGAGTAATGAGCAGTTCTTC.

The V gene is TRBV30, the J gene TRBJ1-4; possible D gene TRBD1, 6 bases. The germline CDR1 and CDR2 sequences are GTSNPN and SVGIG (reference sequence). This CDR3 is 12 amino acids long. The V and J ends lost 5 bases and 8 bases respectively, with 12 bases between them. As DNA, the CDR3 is TGTGCCTGGGACAGGTCGGACGAAAAACTGTTTTTT. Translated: CAWDRSDEKLFF.

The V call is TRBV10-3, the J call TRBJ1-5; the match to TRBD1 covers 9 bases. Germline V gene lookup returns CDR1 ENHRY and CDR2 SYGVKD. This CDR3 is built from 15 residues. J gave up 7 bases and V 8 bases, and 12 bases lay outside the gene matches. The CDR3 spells CAIGGTGTSRQPQHF. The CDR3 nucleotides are TGTGCCATCGGCGGGACAGGGACATCAAGACAGCCCCAGCATTTT.

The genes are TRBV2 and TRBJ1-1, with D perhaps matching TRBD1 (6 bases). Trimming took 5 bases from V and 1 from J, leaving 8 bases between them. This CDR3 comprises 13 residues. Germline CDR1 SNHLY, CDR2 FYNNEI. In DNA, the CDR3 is TGTGCCAGCAGTCAGGACAGGAACACTGAAGCTTTCTTT. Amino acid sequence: CASSQDRNTEAFF.

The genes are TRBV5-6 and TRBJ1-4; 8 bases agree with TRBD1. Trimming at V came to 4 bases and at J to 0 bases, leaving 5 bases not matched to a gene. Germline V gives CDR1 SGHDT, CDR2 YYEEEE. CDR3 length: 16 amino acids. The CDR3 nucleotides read TGTGCCAGCAGCCGGACAGGGCAGTCAACTAATGAAAAACTGTTTTTT. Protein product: CASSRTGQSTNEKLFF.

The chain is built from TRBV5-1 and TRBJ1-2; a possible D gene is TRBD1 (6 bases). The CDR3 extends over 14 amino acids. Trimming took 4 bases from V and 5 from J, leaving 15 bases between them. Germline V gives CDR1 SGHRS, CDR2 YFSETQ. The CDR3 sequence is CASSPEGEPYGYTF. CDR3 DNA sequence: TGCGCCAGCAGCCCTGAGGGGGAACCATATGGCTACACCTTC.

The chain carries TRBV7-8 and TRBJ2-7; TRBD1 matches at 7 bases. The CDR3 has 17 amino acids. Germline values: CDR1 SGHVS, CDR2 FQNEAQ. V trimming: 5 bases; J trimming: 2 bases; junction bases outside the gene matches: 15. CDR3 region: CASSATPPGQLTYEQYF. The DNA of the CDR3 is TGTGCCAGCAGCGCCACCCCCCCGGGACAGCTTACCTACGAGCAGTACTTC.

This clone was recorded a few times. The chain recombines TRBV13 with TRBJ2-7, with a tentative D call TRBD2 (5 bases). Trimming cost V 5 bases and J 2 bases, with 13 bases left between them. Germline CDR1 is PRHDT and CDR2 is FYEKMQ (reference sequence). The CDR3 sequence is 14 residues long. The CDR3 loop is CASSQGRLTYEQYF. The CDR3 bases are TGTGCCAGCAGCCAAGGGCGACTAACCTACGAGCAGTACTTC.

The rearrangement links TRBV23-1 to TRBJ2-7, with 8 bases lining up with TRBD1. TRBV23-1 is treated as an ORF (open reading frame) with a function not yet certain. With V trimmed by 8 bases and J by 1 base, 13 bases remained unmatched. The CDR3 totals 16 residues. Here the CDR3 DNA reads TGCGCCAGCCCCGTGGATCACAGGGGGATGTCCTACGAGCAGTACTTC. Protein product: CASPVDHRGMSYEQYF.

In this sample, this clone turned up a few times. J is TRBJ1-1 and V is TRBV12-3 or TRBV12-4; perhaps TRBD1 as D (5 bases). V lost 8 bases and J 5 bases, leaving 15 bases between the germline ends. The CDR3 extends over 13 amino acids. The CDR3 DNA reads TGTGCCAGCGGTACCCTTAGGGGAACTGAAGCTTTCTTT. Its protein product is CASGTLRGTEAFF.